This T cell receptor (beta chain) was recovered during a study of shared clonotypes between healthy human individuals. Study findings and constraints: Larger estimated richness was generally seen in naive subsets than in memory subsets.

On this clone: Its antigen is not identified.

A deep-level run was used for the assay. The assay was immunoSEQ multiplex PCR, and TCRdb's table has in-frame clones only and misses some. The sample lists around 2.5 million clones; under 95% were seen once. Unmatched junction bases numbered 0, after V lost 3 bases and J lost 0 bases. The CDR3 is 15 residues long. Germline V gene lookup returns CDR1 MNHEY and CDR2 SMNVEV (reference sequence). There were only Caucasian adults among the donors, and all lived in Nashville, Tennessee. Specimen: naive CD4+ T cells from PBMCs. This sample's subset: CD45RA+ positively selected. This chain joins TRBV27 and TRBJ2-3, with 10 bases that match TRBD2. The receptor's source is a man aged 18 to 29 in good health. Some clones in this sample may be carry-over from other donors' samples. CDR3 amino acids: CASSLTSGSTDTQYF. CDR3 sequence (DNA): TGTGCCAGCAGTTTGACTAGCGGGAGCACAGATACGCAGTATTTT.